Listed here is a single T cell receptor beta chain. This clonotype was detected many times. No antigen is known for it. The input lacks base qualities; no much larger clone sits a single base away. This sample was sequenced with an Illumina HiSeq 1500. The public reads were run again by TCRdb, first through fastp at Q25 and then through MiXCR, and only productive beta chains were kept. CDR3 protein sequences are deduplicated, and each keeps its most common genes and DNA. Counted in this sample were approximately 500,000 distinct CDR3 sequences; about 11% of them appeared once. The top ten clones comprise around 9.6% of the sample. This sample is part of a study of T cell repertoires in cytomegalovirus infection (dated by TCRdb to between 2018 and 2021). General notes on the study: The HLA type of each donor mattered for the analysis, because public TCR beta signatures pointed to carriage of CMV infection along with the matching HLA type. Results and caveats for the whole study, not just this receptor: The ex vivo response was dominated by HLA-C-restricted CMV-specific TCR beta clonotypes, and the single most frequent clonotype in two of eight donors was supplied by these HLA-C-restricted clonotypes. Carriers of CMV infection plus the relevant HLA type were discriminated by the cumulative frequency of public TCR beta family members in the study cohort and in an independent approximately 400-donor cohort.

The sequence was collected from a human donor in good health (CMV status not recorded). Some clones in this sample may be carry-over from other donors' samples. The sequenced sample consisted of PBMCs.

At the DNA level, the sequence is TGTGCCAGCAGCCAAGAGGGGCGCACCATATATTTT. This translates into CASSQEGRTIYF. Recombination joined TRBV4-2 with TRBJ1-3, and possibly TRBD1, on 5 matching bases. Trimming costs V 0 bases and J 9 bases, and their ends lie 6 bases apart. CDR1 and CDR2 (LGHNA, YNFKEQ) derive from the germline V gene. Including the terminal cysteine and phenylalanine, the CDR3 comprises 12 residues. Left in the record is the CDR3 DNA by itself, 36 bases read in frame from the first base.